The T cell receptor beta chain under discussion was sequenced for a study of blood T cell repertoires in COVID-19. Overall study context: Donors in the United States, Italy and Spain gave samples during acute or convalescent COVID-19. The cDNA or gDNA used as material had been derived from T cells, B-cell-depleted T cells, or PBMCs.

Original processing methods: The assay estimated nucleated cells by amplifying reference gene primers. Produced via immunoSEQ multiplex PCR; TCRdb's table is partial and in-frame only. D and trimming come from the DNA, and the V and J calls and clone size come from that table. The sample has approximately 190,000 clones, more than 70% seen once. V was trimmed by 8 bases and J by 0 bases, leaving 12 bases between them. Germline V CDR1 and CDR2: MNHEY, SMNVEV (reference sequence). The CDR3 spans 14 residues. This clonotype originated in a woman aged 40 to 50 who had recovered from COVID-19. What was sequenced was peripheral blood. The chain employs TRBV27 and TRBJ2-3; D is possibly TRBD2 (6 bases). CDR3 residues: CASARDGSTDTQYF. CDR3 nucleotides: TGTGCCAGCGCGCGGGACGGTAGCACAGATACGCAGTATTTT.